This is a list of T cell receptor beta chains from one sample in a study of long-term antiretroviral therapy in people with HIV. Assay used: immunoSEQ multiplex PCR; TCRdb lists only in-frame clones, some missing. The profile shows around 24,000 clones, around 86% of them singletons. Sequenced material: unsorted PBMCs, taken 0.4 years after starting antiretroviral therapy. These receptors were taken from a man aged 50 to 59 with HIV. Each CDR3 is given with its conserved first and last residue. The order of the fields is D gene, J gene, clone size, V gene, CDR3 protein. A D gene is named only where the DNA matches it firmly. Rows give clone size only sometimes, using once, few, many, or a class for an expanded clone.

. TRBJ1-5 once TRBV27 CASSLGVLSNQPQHF
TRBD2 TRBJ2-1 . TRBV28 CASSLTSGGYNEQFF
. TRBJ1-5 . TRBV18 CASSPAGRSQPQHF
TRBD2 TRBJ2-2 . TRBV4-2 CASSPYQLAVNTGELFF
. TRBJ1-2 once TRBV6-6 CASSSLDARTAGYTF
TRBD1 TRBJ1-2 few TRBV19 CASSRDSYGYTF
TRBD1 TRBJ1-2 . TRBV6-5 CASSLQTGLYYGYTF
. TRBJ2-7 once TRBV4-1 CASSQWGISQGSYEQYF
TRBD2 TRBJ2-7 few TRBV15 CATSRAPRTSSSYEQYF
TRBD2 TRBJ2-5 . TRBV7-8 CASSVSGGARVGQETQYF
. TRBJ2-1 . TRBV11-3 CASSLEYYNEQFF
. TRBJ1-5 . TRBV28 CASSLYSSNQPQHF
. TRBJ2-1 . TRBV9 CASSVELKNEQFF
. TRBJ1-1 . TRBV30 CAWTGQRKLNTEAFF
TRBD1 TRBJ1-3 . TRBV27 CASSPDREFGNTIYF
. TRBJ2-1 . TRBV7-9 CASSLARYSSYNEQFF
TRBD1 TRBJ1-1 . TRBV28 CASSPWTGRNTEAFF
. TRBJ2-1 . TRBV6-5 CASSYSSGGAYNEQFF
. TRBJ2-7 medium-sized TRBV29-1 CSVEGMSYEQYF
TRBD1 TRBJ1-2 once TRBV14 CASSQGAGGGYTF
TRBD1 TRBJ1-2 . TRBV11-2 CASSLGTGAGYGYTF
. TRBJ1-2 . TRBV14 CASSRDTNYGYTF
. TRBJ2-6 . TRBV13 CASSTPRVGRESGANVLTF
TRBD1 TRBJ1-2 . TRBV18 CASSPPGRGLSYGYTF
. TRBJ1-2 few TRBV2 CASSATTGGDYGYTF
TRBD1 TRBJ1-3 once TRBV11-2 CARAPTGQGKVVEGNTIYF
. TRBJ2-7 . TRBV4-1 CASSQALTNEQYF
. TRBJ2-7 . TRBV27 CASSPMRDSGEQYF
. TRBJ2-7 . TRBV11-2 CASGDKPYEQYF
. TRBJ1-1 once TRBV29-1 CSVRGGEGAEAFF
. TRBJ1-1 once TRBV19 CASTPIGGSGTEAFF
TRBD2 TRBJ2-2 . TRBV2 CASKLASGNTGELFF
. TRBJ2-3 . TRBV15 CATSRGYDTQYF
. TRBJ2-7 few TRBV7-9 CASSSNVVYEQYF
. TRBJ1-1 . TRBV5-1 CASSLDRPMNTEAFF
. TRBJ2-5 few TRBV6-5 CASSTRPDGGTQYF
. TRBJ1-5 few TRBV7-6 CASSAGMVNQPQHF